This T cell receptor beta chain originates from a study of blood T cell repertoires in COVID-19. About the study: Acute and convalescent COVID-19 samples came from the United States, Italy and Spain. From T cells, B-cell-depleted T cells, or PBMCs came the material, which was cDNA or gDNA.

Authors' processing steps: Scientists estimated how many nucleated cells there were by amplifying reference gene primers. Assay: immunoSEQ multiplex PCR; the TCRdb copy retains only in-frame clones and omits some. The V and J calls and clone size come from that table; D and trimming were worked out from the DNA. The top ten hold approximately 2.9% of the sample, which has 450,000 to 500,000 clones, 70% to 90% seen once. The CDR3 runs to 13 residues. CDR1 is KGHDR, CDR2 SFDVKD, per germline. Trimming pared 5 bases from V and 2 bases from J, leaving 8 bases between. This rearrangement joins TRBV24-1 to TRBJ2-5; unclear D gene. The origin of this receptor is a human donor in a cohort sampled during active COVID-19. Sequenced: peripheral blood. The CDR3 DNA reads TGTGCCACCAGTGGTTCGAGTCAAGAGACCCAGTACTTC. Its translation is CATSGSSQETQYF.